This T cell receptor beta chain is from a study of identical twins. With respect to this clonotype: Its antigen is still unknown.

All donors comprised healthy Caucasians. Study results and limitations: Cross-sectional statistics underpinned the conclusions; the same donors were not followed. The models gave estimates that fell short of the out-of-frame TCR alpha sharing seen in monozygotic twins. Analyses of zero insertions could, in part, be confounded by invariant MAIT and iNKT cells.

V was clipped by 7 bases and J by 2 bases, with 14 bases between them. The CDR3 totals 15 residues. Germline CDR1 ENHRY, CDR2 SYGVKD. MiXCR, run by TCRdb on the 5' RACE reads, gives a single entry per CDR3 protein. The sample yields hundreds of thousands of distinct CDR3 sequences, roughly an eighth seen once. This TCR came from a woman between 18 and 29 years old in good health. This chain connects TRBV10-3 to TRBJ2-2; D remains unclear. The sample consisted of memory (CD45RO+) T cells sorted from blood. CDR3 region: CAITEQILNTGELFF. Written as DNA, the CDR3 is TGTGCCATCACGGAACAGATCCTTAACACCGGGGAGCTGTTTTTT.